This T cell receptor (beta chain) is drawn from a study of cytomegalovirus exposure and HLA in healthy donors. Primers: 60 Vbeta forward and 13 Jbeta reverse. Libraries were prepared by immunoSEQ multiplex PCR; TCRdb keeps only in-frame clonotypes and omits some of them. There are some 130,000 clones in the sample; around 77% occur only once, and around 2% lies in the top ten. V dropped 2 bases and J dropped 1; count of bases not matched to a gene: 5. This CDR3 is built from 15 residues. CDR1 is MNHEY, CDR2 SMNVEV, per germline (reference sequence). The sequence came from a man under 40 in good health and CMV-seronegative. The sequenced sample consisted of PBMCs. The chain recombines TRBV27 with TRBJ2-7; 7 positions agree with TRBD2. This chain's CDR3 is CASSLLGGGSYEQYF. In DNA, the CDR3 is TGTGCCAGCAGTTTACTTGGGGGGGGTTCCTACGAGCAGTACTTC.